This T cell receptor beta chain comes out of a study of identical twins. One entry per CDR3 protein results from TCRdb running MiXCR on the 5' RACE reads. The sample has 400,000 to 650,000 distinct CDR3 sequences, under 25% seen once. The CDR3 loop spans 15 amino acids. The same data also went into a second study, on T cells expressing NK-cell markers. That study adds: The contribution of dominant NKG2C+ clonotypes to CD8+ T cells in six donors was roughly 1.0-7.5%.

Sequenced sample: CD4+ T cells sorted from blood. The TCR sequence derives from a woman between 18 and 29 years old in good health. V is TRBV21-1 and J is TRBJ1-5. TRBV21-1 is flagged as a pseudogene. The CDR3 here is CASINQTGINQPQHF. CDR3 nucleotides: TGTGCCAGCATCAACCAGACGGGGATAAATCAGCCCCAGCATTTT.